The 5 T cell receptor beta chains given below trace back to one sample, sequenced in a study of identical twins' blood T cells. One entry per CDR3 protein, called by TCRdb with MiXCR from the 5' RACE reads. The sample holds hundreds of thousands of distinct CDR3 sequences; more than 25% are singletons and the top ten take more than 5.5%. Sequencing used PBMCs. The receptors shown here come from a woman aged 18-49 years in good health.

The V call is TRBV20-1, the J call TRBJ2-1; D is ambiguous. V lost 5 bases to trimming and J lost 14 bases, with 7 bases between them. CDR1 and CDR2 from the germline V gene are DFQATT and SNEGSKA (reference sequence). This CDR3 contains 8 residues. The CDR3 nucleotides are TGCAGTGCTCGGCCGGAGTTCTTC. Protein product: CSARPEFF.

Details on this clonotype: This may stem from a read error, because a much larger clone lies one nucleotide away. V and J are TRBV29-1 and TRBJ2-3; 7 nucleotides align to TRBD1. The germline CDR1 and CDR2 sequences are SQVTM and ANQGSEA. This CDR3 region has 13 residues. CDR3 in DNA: TGCGGCGTCGGGACAGTTTTCACAGATACGCAGTATTTT. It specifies CGVGTVFTDTQYF.

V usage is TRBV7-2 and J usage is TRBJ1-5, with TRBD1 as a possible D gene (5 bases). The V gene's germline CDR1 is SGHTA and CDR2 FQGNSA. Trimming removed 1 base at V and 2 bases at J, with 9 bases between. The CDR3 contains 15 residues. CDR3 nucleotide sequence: TGTGCCAGCAGCTTAGACGGGGGGGGCAATCAGCCCCAGCATTTT. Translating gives CASSLDGGGNQPQHF.

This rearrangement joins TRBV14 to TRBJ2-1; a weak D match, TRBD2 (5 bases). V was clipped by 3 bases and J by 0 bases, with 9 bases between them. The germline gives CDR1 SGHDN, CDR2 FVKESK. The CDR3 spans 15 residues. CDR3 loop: CASSHLADSYNEQFF. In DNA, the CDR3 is TGTGCCAGCAGCCACCTAGCAGACTCCTACAATGAGCAGTTCTTC.

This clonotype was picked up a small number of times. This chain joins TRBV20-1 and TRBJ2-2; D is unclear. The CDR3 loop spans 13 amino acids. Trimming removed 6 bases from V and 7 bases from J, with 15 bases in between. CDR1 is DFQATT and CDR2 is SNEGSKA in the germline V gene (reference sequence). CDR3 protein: CSALDRLGGELFF. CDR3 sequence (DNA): TGCAGTGCCCTAGACCGGCTGGGCGGGGAGCTGTTTTTT.